This T cell receptor beta chain was sequenced during a study of ipilimumab plus nivolumab after autologous stem cell transplantation. Study overall: A median of roughly 8 nivolumab and 5 ipilimumab doses were given. The myeloma cohort included high-risk transplant-naive patients and patients relapsing within 3 years of a first autologous transplant. Overall study findings and caveats: Authors suggest TCR repertoire, Treg phenotype and gut microbiota support further study.

Here immunoSEQ multiplex PCR was the method, and the copy in TCRdb shows in-frame clones only, minus some. The sample contains several thousand clones, approximately 90% of which appear only once. Through week 26, nivolumab 3 mg/kg IV was given weeks 1, 4, 7, 10, then biweekly. Points on this clone: As yet, its antigen is unknown.

This clonotype was sampled from a female donor with multiple myeloma. The sample in question was PBMCs, obtained in a trial of ipilimumab plus nivolumab as post-transplant consolidation.

The CDR3 nucleotides are TGCGCCAGCAGCTCGGAGGAGGGGGACACTGAAGCTTTCTTT. It codes for CASSSEEGDTEAFF. The chain combines TRBV5-1 with TRBJ1-1, with D perhaps matching TRBD1 (6 bases). The V end was cut by 3 bases, the J end by 3 bases, with 12 bases between. CDR1 SGHRS and CDR2 YFSETQ come from the germline V gene. The CDR3 spans 14 residues.